This passage covers 18 T cell receptor beta chains from one sample sequenced in a study of blood T cell repertoires in COVID-19 (dated by TCRdb to between 2020 and 2021). Libraries came from the immunoSEQ multiplex PCR assay. TCRdb limited this immuneACCESS table to in-frame rearrangements with V and J called. A share of clones is missing; checked studies link under half to unresolved V genes, and the rest is unexplained. In all, the sample holds fewer than 200,000 clones, and about 83% of those were seen once. In total, the top ten clones hold around 12% of the sample. Material: peripheral blood. These receptors were obtained from a woman aged 70-85 years with COVID-19, enrolled during active disease.

The chain carries TRBV18 and TRBJ1-1, with 7 bases identical to TRBD1. V dropped 2 bases and J dropped 1; count of bases not matched to a gene: 4. Germline-derived CDR1 and CDR2 are KGHSH and LQKENI. This CDR3 region has 15 residues. The DNA of the CDR3 is TGTGCCAGCTCACCAGCCGGGACAGCGAACACTGAAGCTTTCTTT. This codes for CASSPAGTANTEAFF. The full variable domain, completed using reference TRBV18 and TRBJ1-1, is NAGVMQNPRHLVRRRGQEARLRCSPMKGHSHVYWYRQLPEEGLKFMVYLQKENIIDESGMPKERFSAEFPKEGPSILRIQQVVRGDSAAYFCASSPAGTANTEAFFGQGTRLTVV.

This chain uses TRBV12-3 or TRBV12-4 with TRBJ1-1, with D perhaps TRBD1 (5 bases). There are 13 residues in the CDR3. V lost 7 bases and J 6 bases, leaving 15 bases between the germline ends. The CDR3 is CASNTDSRSEAFF. The CDR3 DNA reads as TGTGCCAGCAATACCGACAGTCGGTCTGAAGCTTTCTTT.

The rearrangement links TRBV5-1 to TRBJ2-6; TRBD1 is a possible D gene (6 bases). V gave up 0 bases and J gave up 3 bases, with 13 bases separating them. CDR3 size: 17 residues. Germline CDR1 SGHRS, CDR2 YFSETQ. CDR3 residues: CASSLDLQGRGANVLTF. The CDR3 coding sequence is TGCGCCAGCAGCTTGGACCTACAGGGCCGTGGGGCCAACGTCCTGACTTTC.

This clone has just one count. V is TRBV6-5 and J is TRBJ2-2; D call uncertain. Germline V CDR1 and CDR2: MNHEY, SVGAGI. V lost 4 bases and J lost 0, with 12 bases in between. The CDR3 covers 16 residues. For the CDR3, the DNA is TGTGCCAGCAGTTCCACCCGGTCTTCGAACACCGGGGAGCTGTTTTTT. As protein: CASSSTRSSNTGELFF.

The chain joins TRBV20-1 to TRBJ1-6; 8 nucleotides align to TRBD1. The germline V gene has CDR1 DFQATT and CDR2 SNEGSKA (reference sequence). J lost 9 bases, V lost 3 bases, and 7 bases had no gene match. CDR3 length equals 14 residues. CDR3 DNA: TGCAGTGCTAGTATAGACAGGGGTTTTTCACCCCTCCACTTT. It specifies CSASIDRGFSPLHF.

CDR3 protein: CSVQLAGANVLTF. Here the CDR3 DNA reads TGCAGCGTTCAGCTAGCTGGGGCCAACGTCCTGACTTTC. The V gene is TRBV29-1, the J gene TRBJ2-6; D ambiguous. The length of the CDR3 is 13 residues. V dropped 5 bases and J dropped 2 bases, with 7 bases sitting between them. CDR1 and CDR2 from the germline V gene are SQVTM and ANQGSEA.

The CDR3 loop is CASSLVWGEYNEQFF. CDR3 in DNA: TGTGCCAGCAGCTTAGTCTGGGGGGAGTACAATGAGCAGTTCTTC. The chain has TRBV11-2 and TRBJ2-1; D is possibly TRBD2 (6 bases). The CDR3 runs to 15 residues. CDR1 and CDR2 (germline): SGHAT, FQNNGV. Trimming cost V 1 base and J 4 bases, with 11 bases left between them. Variable domain in full (rest from reference TRBV11-2 and TRBJ2-1): EAGVAQSPRYKIIEKRQSVAFWCNPISGHATLYWYQQILGQGPKLLIQFQNNGVVDDSQLPKDRFSAERLKGVDSTLKIQPAKLEDSAVYLCASSLVWGEYNEQFFGPGTRLTVL.

The gene calls are TRBV7-2 and TRBJ2-5; TRBD2 agrees at 12 bases. This CDR3 spans 18 amino acids. J gave up 0 bases and V 2 bases, and 7 bases lay outside the gene matches. The germline V gene encodes CDR1 SGHTA and CDR2 FQGNSA. CDR3 in amino acids: CASSLHLAGGPHQETQYF. The CDR3 nucleotides are TGTGCCAGCAGCTTACATCTAGCGGGAGGGCCTCACCAAGAGACCCAGTACTTC. Filled out from reference TRBV7-2 and TRBJ2-5, the complete variable domain reads GAGVSQSPSNKVTEKGKDVELRCDPISGHTALYWYRQSLGQGLEFLIYFQGNSAPDKSGLPSDRFSAERTGGSVSTLTIQRTQQEDSAVYLCASSLHLAGGPHQETQYFGPGTRLLVL.

The gene calls are TRBV10-3 and TRBJ1-2; no definite D call. Per germline, CDR1 ENHRY and CDR2 SYGVKD. The V and J ends lost 6 bases and 2 bases respectively, with 13 bases between them. The CDR3 totals 14 residues. The CDR3: CAIRTRHPNYGYTF. The CDR3 coding sequence is TGTGCCATCAGGACGAGGCACCCGAACTATGGCTACACCTTC.

The J gene is TRBJ1-1, the V gene TRBV7-9; D remains unclear. V was shortened by 2 bases and J by 7 bases, with 14 bases between the two germline ends. The CDR3 extends over 14 amino acids. Germline V lookup: CDR1 SEHNR, CDR2 FQNEAQ (reference sequence). CDR3 coding DNA: TGTGCCAGCAGCTTATATTCGGGTAGTGGTGAAGCTTTCTTT. It codes for CASSLYSGSGEAFF.

The rearrangement joins TRBV4-1 to TRBJ1-1; TRBD1 agrees at 10 bases. Germline loops: CDR1 MGHRA, CDR2 YSYEKL. Germline trimming cut 4 bases from V and 6 bases from J; bases unmatched to any gene: 8. The CDR3 contains 15 residues. The CDR3 region has the DNA TGCGCCAGCAGCCCCGTTGGGACAGGGGTGCCTGAAGCTTTCTTT. Protein product: CASSPVGTGVPEAFF.

The chain uses TRBV3-1 (or the pseudogene TRBV3-2) and TRBJ1-4; tentative D call: TRBD1 (5 bases). This CDR3 region has 16 residues. Germline-derived CDR1 and CDR2 are LGHDT and YNNKEL (reference sequence). V lost 1 base and J lost 3, with 12 bases in between. The CDR3 loop is CASSQAQGAANEKLFF. CDR3 sequence (DNA): TGTGCCAGCAGCCAAGCCCAAGGGGCGGCTAATGAAAAACTGTTTTTT.

The V gene is TRBV30, the J gene TRBJ2-3; 10 nucleotides align to TRBD2. The CDR3 is 15 residues long. J was trimmed by 4 bases and V by 3 bases; bases with no gene match: 7. Looked up from germline, CDR1 is GTSNPN and CDR2 is SVGIG (reference sequence). The CDR3 nucleotides read TGTGCCTGGAGGGGAGCGGGAGGGAGGGCAGATACGCAGTATTTT. Its protein is CAWRGAGGRADTQYF.

This chain connects TRBV15 to TRBJ2-6; no clear D. V gave up 5 bases and J gave up 1 base, with 6 bases separating them. From germline, CDR1 is LNHNV and CDR2 YYDKDF (reference sequence). The CDR3 is made up of 14 amino acids. The CDR3 protein is CATSVQSGANVLTF. In DNA form, the CDR3 reads TGTGCCACCAGCGTACAATCTGGGGCCAACGTCCTGACTTTC.

The chain has TRBV15 and TRBJ2-5; D call uncertain. The CDR3 runs to 13 residues. Germline lookup yields CDR1 LNHNV and CDR2 YYDKDF (reference sequence). Trimming pared 0 bases from V and 4 bases from J, leaving 6 bases between. CDR3 bases: TGTGCCACCAGCAGAGATCAGGTAGAGACCCAGTACTTC. Protein: CATSRDQVETQYF.

The V call is TRBV4-1, the J call TRBJ2-2; D might be TRBD2 (5 bases). The CDR3 extends over 15 amino acids. Trimming shortened V by 6 bases and J by 0 bases, and 11 bases separated the two germline ends. The germline V gene has CDR1 MGHRA and CDR2 YSYEKL. The DNA of the CDR3 is TGCGCCAGCAGGGGAGCGGCCTCGAACACCGGGGAGCTGTTTTTT. Translation gives CASRGAASNTGELFF.

The rearrangement joins TRBV6-1 to TRBJ1-6; 7 nucleotides agree with TRBD1. Germline CDR1 MNHNS, CDR2 SASEGT. The CDR3 spans 13 residues. After removal of 8 bases from V and 6 bases from J, the junction contained 4 bases not matched to a gene. CDR3 DNA: TGTGCCAGCCGGGACAGCTCTAATTCACCCCTCCACTTT. This codes for CASRDSSNSPLHF.

The DNA for the CDR3 is TGTGCCATCAGTGAGTCGTATGCAGGGCCCAACACTGAAGCTTTCTTT. Translated, it gives CAISESYAGPNTEAFF. The rearrangement uses TRBV10-3 and TRBJ1-1; a weak D match, TRBD1 (5 bases). V dropped 0 bases and J dropped 2 bases, with 13 bases sitting between them. The CDR3 has 16 residues. Germline-derived CDR1 and CDR2 are ENHRY and SYGVKD.